This passage covers 19 T cell receptor beta chains from one sample sequenced in a study of cytomegalovirus exposure and HLA in healthy donors. PCR primers comprised 60 Vbeta and 13 Jbeta primers. TCRdb's table, derived via immunoSEQ multiplex PCR, lists solely in-frame clones and lacks some. The table lists approximately 100,000 clones, around 80% of them singletons, with 2% to 2.5% in the top ten. The sample taken for sequencing was PBMCs. These receptors came from a man aged 18 to 30 in good health and CMV-seronegative.

The V gene is TRBV19, the J gene TRBJ1-6; D is undetermined. The V and J ends lost 4 bases and 3 bases respectively, with 10 bases between them. CDR1 is LNHDA, CDR2 SQIVND, per germline (reference sequence). The CDR3 runs to 15 residues. In DNA form, the CDR3 reads TGTGCCAGTAGTACGCTACAGTACTATAATTCACCCCTCCACTTT. It is translated as CASSTLQYYNSPLHF.

This chain joins TRBV25-1 and TRBJ1-2, with 10 bases aligning to TRBD1. This CDR3 spans 15 amino acids. In germline, CDR1 is MGHDK, CDR2 SYGVNS. With V trimmed by 8 bases and J by 4 bases, 10 bases remained unmatched. The CDR3 loop is CASAPRDRGSYGYTF. The CDR3 DNA reads as TGTGCCAGCGCACCCCGGGACAGGGGAAGCTATGGCTACACCTTC.

This clone was counted only a few times. The genes are TRBV7-7 and TRBJ2-5; 14 nucleotides line up with TRBD2. After removal of 5 bases from V and 5 bases from J, the junction contained 7 bases not matched to a gene. Looked up from germline, CDR1 is SSHAT and CDR2 is FNYEAQ (reference sequence). The CDR3 is made up of 16 amino acids. CDR3 sequence (DNA): TGTGCCAGCAGCAAAGGACTAGCGGGGGGTCGGGAGACCCAGTACTTC. Protein: CASSKGLAGGRETQYF. Drawing the rest from reference TRBV7-7 and TRBJ2-5, the complete variable domain is GAGVSQSPRYKVTKRGQDVTLRCDPISSHATLYWYQQALGQGPEFLTYFNYEAQPDKSGLPSDRFSAERPEGSISTLTIQRTEQRDSAMYRCASSKGLAGGRETQYFGPGTRLLVL.

CDR3: CASSNGRGTAQGASEQYF. CDR3 bases: TGCGCCAGCAGCAACGGACGGGGGACAGCCCAAGGAGCTAGCGAGCAGTACTTC. The chain carries TRBV5-1 and TRBJ2-5, with a tentative D call TRBD1 (7 bases). The better agreement between TRBJ2-7 and the DNA end casts doubt on the J call. This CDR3 has 18 amino acids. Germline V gene lookup returns CDR1 SGHRS and CDR2 YFSETQ.

The chain employs TRBV6-1 and TRBJ1-5; D may be TRBD1 (6 bases). The length of the CDR3 is 12 residues. Germline-derived CDR1 and CDR2 are MNHNS and SASEGT. V gave up 8 bases and J gave up 7 bases, with 12 bases separating them. The CDR3 sequence is CASVKGEQPQHF. The DNA of the CDR3 is TGTGCCAGCGTGAAGGGGGAACAGCCCCAGCATTTT.

The chain employs TRBV5-4 and TRBJ2-7; TRBD2 aligns across 7 bases. Germline CDR1 and CDR2: SGHNT and YYREEE (reference sequence). With V trimmed by 4 bases and J by 5 bases, 6 bases remained unmatched. This CDR3 is 13 amino acids long. CDR3: CASSQTSLNEQYF. DNA for the CDR3: TGTGCCAGCAGCCAGACTAGCTTGAACGAGCAGTACTTC. Together with reference TRBV5-4 and TRBJ2-7, the CDR3 gives the full variable domain: ETGVTQSPTHLIKTRGQQVTLRCSSQSGHNTVSWYQQALGQGPQFIFQYYREEENGRGNFPPRFSGLQFPNYSSELNVNALELDDSALYLCASSQTSLNEQYFGPGTRLTVT.

The rearrangement links TRBV2 to TRBJ2-7; D perhaps matches TRBD2 (5 bases). The germline CDR1 and CDR2 sequences are SNHLY and FYNNEI. Trimming cost V 7 bases and J 0 bases, with 7 bases left between them. CDR3 length: 12 amino acids. This CDR3 reads CASKEGSYEQYF. CDR3 in DNA: TGTGCCAGCAAAGAGGGCTCCTACGAGCAGTACTTC.

This clone was seen just once. This chain uses TRBV4-1 with TRBJ1-2; D gene uncertain. V was cut by 1 base and J by 0 bases, with 6 bases left in between. The germline V gene has CDR1 MGHRA and CDR2 YSYEKL. The CDR3 is 14 amino acids. CDR3 in DNA: TGCGCCAGCAGCCAAGTACAGACTAACTATGGCTACACCTTC. Translated, it gives CASSQVQTNYGYTF.

This clone has a single count. V and J are TRBV6-5 and TRBJ1-2; the D gene is possibly TRBD1 (6 bases). The germline CDR1 and CDR2 sequences are MNHEY and SVGAGI. V was clipped by 10 bases and J by 8 bases, with 26 bases between them. The CDR3 runs 15 residues. The CDR3 nucleotides read TGTGCCACCAAGGATCTCGACAGGAAGGGGAAAGGCTACACCTTC. This translates into CATKDLDRKGKGYTF.

V gene TRBV2 combines with J gene TRBJ2-7; 8 bases fit TRBD1. CDR3 size: 16 residues. V lost 3 bases and J lost 1; bases outside the gene matches: 8. CDR1 is SNHLY, CDR2 FYNNEI, per germline. CDR3 nucleotides: TGTGCCAGCAGTGAGCCCGGGCAGGGGGCGTCCTACGAGCAGTACTTC. Amino acids: CASSEPGQGASYEQYF.

The chain has TRBV11-3 and TRBJ2-1; TRBD1 agrees at 8 bases. In germline, CDR1 is SGHNT, CDR2 YENEEA. The CDR3 has 13 amino acids. V dropped 2 bases and J dropped 7; count of bases not matched to a gene: 1. The CDR3 protein is CASSLTGGNEQFF. In nucleotides, the CDR3 is TGTGCCAGCAGCTTAACAGGGGGAAATGAGCAGTTCTTC.

This clone was counted a single time. This sequence joins TRBV7-3 and TRBJ1-1; D remains unclear. The CDR3 consists of 14 residues. Germline V gene sequence: CDR1 SGHTA, CDR2 FQGTGA. With 1 base removed from V and 4 bases from J, the gap between germline ends came to 10 bases. CDR3 nucleotide sequence: TGTGCCAGCAGCTTAAATAACGGACTCACTGAAGCTTTCTTT. It is translated as CASSLNNGLTEAFF.

The chain recombines TRBV25-1 with TRBJ2-5; the match to TRBD2 covers 16 bases. After removal of 6 bases from V and 5 bases from J, the junction contained 9 bases not matched to a gene. Germline CDR1 reads MGHDK; CDR2 reads SYGVNS. The CDR3 covers 17 residues. The CDR3 DNA reads as TGTGCCAGCAGCCGATTGGGACTAGCGGGGGGGCATGAGACCCAGTACTTC. Amino acid sequence: CASSRLGLAGGHETQYF. The full variable domain, with the rest looked up from reference TRBV25-1 and TRBJ2-5, is EADIYQTPRYLVIGTGKKITLECSQTMGHDKMYWYQQDPGMELHLIHYSYGVNSTEKGDLSSESTVSRIRTEHFPLTLESARPSHTSQYLCASSRLGLAGGHETQYFGPGTRLLVL.

The chain employs TRBV10-1 and TRBJ2-7; 11 positions match TRBD1. J gave up 2 bases and V 3 bases, and 3 bases lay outside the gene matches. The germline V gene has CDR1 WNHNN and CDR2 SYGVQD (reference sequence). This CDR3 has 15 amino acids. CDR3 sequence (DNA): TGCGCCAGCAGTGATGGACAGGGGGCTACCTACGAGCAGTACTTC. Amino acid sequence: CASSDGQGATYEQYF.

The chain has TRBV27 and TRBJ1-1; the D gene is possibly TRBD1 (5 bases). This CDR3 spans 14 amino acids. Per germline, CDR1 MNHEY and CDR2 SMNVEV (reference sequence). V was shortened by 7 bases and J by 2 bases, with 14 bases between the two germline ends. Here the CDR3 reads CASTPGWGNTEAFF. The CDR3 DNA sequence: TGTGCCAGCACCCCAGGGTGGGGTAACACTGAAGCTTTCTTT.

This clone was detected only once. The chain is built from TRBV19 and TRBJ1-5, with D unresolved. There are 11 residues in the CDR3. Germline CDR1 LNHDA, CDR2 SQIVND (reference sequence). V lost 9 bases and J lost 7, with 10 bases in between. CDR3 sequence: CASSGPQPQHF. In nucleotides, the CDR3 is TGTGCCAGCAGCGGGCCGCAGCCCCAGCATTTT.

There are a few counts of this clone. The chain carries TRBV7-6 and TRBJ2-1, with D tentatively TRBD1 (6 bases). The CDR3 runs 15 residues. Trimming took 5 bases from V and 5 from J, leaving 16 bases between them. Germline CDR1 reads SGHVS; CDR2 reads FNYEAQ. CDR3 amino acids: CASSLDPGHHNEQFF. The CDR3 DNA sequence: TGTGCCAGCAGCCTTGATCCGGGACACCACAATGAGCAGTTCTTC.

The DNA of the CDR3 is TGTGCCAGCAGCCCCCTGCGAGGAGCCGGCACAGATACGCAGTATTTT. It codes for CASSPLRGAGTDTQYF. V gene TRBV7-8 combines with J gene TRBJ2-3; D unresolved. The CDR3 covers 16 residues. V lost 5 bases, J lost 1 base, and 16 bases lay in between. CDR1 SGHVS and CDR2 FQNEAQ come from the germline V gene.

This clone was seen many times. V is TRBV27 and J is TRBJ1-1, with D possibly TRBD1 on 6 matching bases. Germline loops: CDR1 MNHEY, CDR2 SMNVEV (reference sequence). The CDR3 is 15 residues long. The V end was cut by 0 bases, the J end by 1 base, with 9 bases between. CDR3 in amino acids: CASSLSGAGNTEAFF. The CDR3 bases are TGTGCCAGCAGTTTATCGGGGGCAGGGAACACTGAAGCTTTCTTT.